Below, 8 T cell receptor beta chains from the same sample are listed, as sequenced in a study of PD-L1 blockade in urothelial cancer. Generated by immunoSEQ multiplex PCR, the TCRdb table keeps only in-frame clones and is missing some. The table records over 75,000 clones, approximately 87% of them present only once. Stated time point: pretreatment peripheral blood. This sample comprised PBMCs, obtained around atezolizumab (anti-PD-L1) treatment. Source of these receptors: a man aged 60 to 69 with urothelial cancer.

V and J are TRBV4-2 and TRBJ2-3, with TRBD2 matching over 15 bases. V lost 3 bases to trimming and J lost 4 bases; unmatched junction nucleotides: 5. The CDR3 covers 17 residues. CDR1 LGHNA and CDR2 YNFKEQ come from the germline V gene. The CDR3 DNA reads TGTGCCAGCAGCCACCTGGGACTAGCGGGAGGTCCAGATACGCAGTATTTT. Amino acid sequence: CASSHLGLAGGPDTQYF.

This chain links TRBV30 with TRBJ1-5, with a weak D call TRBD1 (6 bases). The V gene's germline CDR1 is GTSNPN and CDR2 SVGIG (reference sequence). The V gene lost 2 bases and the J gene lost 10 bases, with 21 bases spanning the gap. CDR3 length equals 15 residues. The chain's CDR3 is CAWSKQGLEGEPQHF. The DNA for the CDR3 is TGTGCCTGGAGTAAACAGGGACTAGAGGGGGAACCCCAGCATTTT.

J is TRBJ2-3 and V is TRBV19, with a possible D match to TRBD2 (6 bases). The CDR3 spans 16 residues. From germline, CDR1 is LNHDA and CDR2 SQIVND (reference sequence). V shed 6 bases and J shed 4 bases, with 20 bases lying between them. The CDR3, as DNA: TGTGCCAGTAGCGCCGGTAGCGGTCTAGACCCAGATACGCAGTATTTT. Protein sequence: CASSAGSGLDPDTQYF.

This clone was counted only a few times. The chain is built from TRBV29-1 and TRBJ1-6, with 10 bases matching TRBD1. The CDR3 is made up of 13 amino acids. Germline CDR1 reads SQVTM; CDR2 reads ANQGSEA. After removal of 7 bases from V and 11 bases from J, the junction contained 8 bases not matched to a gene. As DNA, the CDR3 is TGCAGCGCATCCCGGGACAGGGGAACACCCCTCCACTTT. This codes for CSASRDRGTPLHF.

J is TRBJ2-6 and V is TRBV25-1; 8 bases fit TRBD1. Trimming at V came to 6 bases and at J to 0 bases, leaving 7 bases not matched to a gene. CDR1 and CDR2 from the germline V gene are MGHDK and SYGVNS. This CDR3 comprises 17 residues. The CDR3 loop reads CASSDGQGSSGANVLTF. The CDR3 DNA follows: TGTGCCAGCAGCGACGGACAGGGAAGCTCTGGGGCCAACGTCCTGACTTTC.

This clone was counted once. CDR3 amino acids: CASSQTGASTIYF. The CDR3 DNA follows: TGTGCCAGCAGTCAGACAGGGGCGAGCACCATATATTTT. This chain uses TRBV5-4 with TRBJ1-3, with TRBD1 matching 8 bases. The germline V gene encodes CDR1 SGHNT and CDR2 YYREEE (reference sequence). V trimming: 5 bases; J trimming: 9 bases; junction bases outside the gene matches: 7. CDR3 size: 13 residues.

The rearrangement links TRBV5-1 to TRBJ1-1; D unresolved. From germline, CDR1 is SGHRS and CDR2 YFSETQ. This CDR3 has 15 residues. With 0 bases removed from V and 4 bases from J, the gap between germline ends came to 13 bases. CDR3 nucleotides: TGCGCCAGCAGCTTGGACGGGAGTGGTGGCACTGAAGCTTTCTTT. Protein sequence: CASSLDGSGGTEAFF.

The rearrangement joins TRBV29-1 to TRBJ2-3, with unresolved D. Per germline, CDR1 SQVTM and CDR2 ANQGSEA. This CDR3 spans 10 amino acids. Trimming took off 5 bases at V and 6 bases at J, with 6 bases between the two ends. CDR3: CSVTLDTQYF. Here the CDR3 DNA reads TGCAGCGTTACATTGGATACGCAGTATTTT.